The next 8 T cell receptor beta chains were all read from a single sample in a study of beta chain features in type 1 diabetes. The study reverse transcribed the entire isolated RNA, so it sequenced expressed TCRB transcripts. Assay used: immunoSEQ multiplex PCR; TCRdb lists only in-frame clones, some missing. This sample carries 10,000 to 15,000 clones, 40% to 55% of them seen once, and the ten largest clones take around 1%. The sequencing sample was made of stem cell memory CD4+ T cells from blood. These receptors all stem from a man aged 18 to 35 in good health.

Here the CDR3 DNA reads TGCAGCGCCGACAGAGCAGGGCTAGAGACCCAGTACTTC. Its translation is CSADRAGLETQYF. The chain carries TRBV29-1 and TRBJ2-5; tentative D call: TRBD1 (5 bases). This CDR3 has 13 residues. Per the germline V gene, CDR1 is SQVTM and CDR2 is ANQGSEA. Trimming shortened V by 7 bases and J by 4 bases, and 16 bases separated the two germline ends.

The chain joins TRBV7-2 to TRBJ2-3; D may be TRBD1 (6 bases). Trimming shortened V by 5 bases and J by 4 bases, and 13 bases separated the two germline ends. Germline assignment: CDR1 SGHTA and CDR2 FQGNSA. This CDR3 is built from 14 residues. CDR3 DNA: TGTGCCAGCAGCCAACAACAGGGTTCAGATACGCAGTATTTT. This gives the protein CASSQQQGSDTQYF.

In its sample, this clone was seen once. J is TRBJ2-5 and V is TRBV27, with TRBD1 matching 7 bases. The length of the CDR3 is 15 residues. Germline CDR1 and CDR2: MNHEY and SMNVEV (reference sequence). The trim removed 5 bases at V and 5 bases at J, leaving 11 bases unmatched. CDR3 in amino acids: CASSPTGLGWETQYF. Here the CDR3 DNA reads TGTGCCAGCAGTCCGACAGGGCTCGGGTGGGAGACCCAGTACTTC.

The rearrangement joins TRBV30 to TRBJ2-1; perhaps TRBD1 as D (6 bases). Germline values: CDR1 GTSNPN, CDR2 SVGIG (reference sequence). The germline V and J ends were trimmed by 5 bases and 9 bases, with 11 bases remaining between them. The CDR3 is made up of 11 amino acids. For the CDR3, the DNA is TGTGCCTGGGCACAGGGATCTGAGCAGTTCTTC. It encodes CAWAQGSEQFF. Using reference TRBV30 and TRBJ2-1 for the parts outside the CDR3, the full variable domain is SQTIHQWPATLVQPVGSPLSLECTVEGTSNPNLYWYRQAAGRGLQLLFYSVGIGQISSEVPQNLSASRPQDRQFILSSKKLLLSDSGFYLCAWAQGSEQFFGPGTRLTVL.

The chain combines TRBV9 with TRBJ2-5; D may be TRBD1 (6 bases). V was pared by 1 base and J by 3 bases, with 13 bases between. The germline CDR1 and CDR2 sequences are SGDLS and YYNGEE. This CDR3 contains 15 residues. The CDR3 region has the DNA TGTGCCAGCAGCGTATTTGAGGGACACAAAGAGACCCAGTACTTC. Encoded protein: CASSVFEGHKETQYF. Full variable domain (missing parts from reference TRBV9 and TRBJ2-5): DSGVTQTPKHLITATGQRVTLRCSPRSGDLSVYWYQQSLDQGLQFLIQYYNGEERAKGNILERFSAQQFPDLHSELNLSSLELGDSALYFCASSVFEGHKETQYFGPGTRLLVL.

The chain recombines TRBV19 with TRBJ2-7; weak D call: TRBD1 (8 bases). The V and J ends lost 6 bases and 1 base respectively, with 13 bases between them. The CDR3 contains 14 residues. Germline V lookup: CDR1 LNHDA, CDR2 SQIVND (reference sequence). The CDR3 loop reads CASSDRGGSYEQYF. Written as DNA, the CDR3 is TGTGCCAGTAGCGACAGGGGAGGGTCCTACGAGCAGTACTTC.

The rearrangement uses TRBV2 and TRBJ2-1, with 9 bases identical to TRBD2. This CDR3 contains 16 residues. Trimming removed 7 bases from V and 4 bases from J; junction bases left unmatched: 11. Germline assignment: CDR1 SNHLY and CDR2 FYNNEI. The CDR3 reads CASTGRAGGNYNEQFF. The CDR3 nucleotides read TGTGCCAGCACCGGCAGAGCGGGGGGCAATTACAATGAGCAGTTCTTC.

The genes are TRBV11-3 and TRBJ1-3; no firm D call. There are 13 residues in the CDR3. Trimming shortened V by 4 bases and J by 4 bases, and 8 bases separated the two germline ends. Germline CDR1 SGHNT, CDR2 YENEEA. In DNA, the CDR3 is TGTGCCAGCAGCTCAAGCGTGGGAAACACCATATATTTT. Its translation is CASSSSVGNTIYF.